The rows below give T cell receptor beta chains drawn from one sample of a study of regulatory T cells in long-lasting Graves disease. TCRdb re-analysed the multiplex PCR reads in MiXCR, keeping a single row per CDR3 protein. The table shows approximately 350,000 distinct CDR3 sequences, with 20% to 25% occurring only once. The input for sequencing was peripheral blood mononuclear cells (PBMCs), taken when the disease was refractory, from a patient treated with antithyroid drugs. Receptors were obtained from a woman aged 40 to 50 with Graves disease. Each CDR3 is given with its conserved first and last residue. The order of the fields is J gene, clone size, D gene, V gene, CDR3 DNA, CDR3 protein. A D gene is named only where the DNA matches it firmly. Some rows mark clone size as missing; the rest say once, few, many or name a class of expanded clone.

J: TRBJ2-7
size: many
D: NA
V: TRBV28
DNA: TGTGCCAGCAGTTTAGTATCTCCCTACGAGCAGTACTTC
CDR3: CASSLVSPYEQYF

J: TRBJ1-5
size: few
D: NA
V: TRBV28
DNA: TGTGCCAGCAGTCCCTGGGGGAAGCCCCAGCATTTT
CDR3: CASSPWGKPQHF

J: TRBJ2-7
size: few
D: TRBD2
V: TRBV5-1
DNA: TGCGCCAGCAGCTTGGGACTAGCGGAGTACGAGCAGTACTTC
CDR3: CASSLGLAEYEQYF

J: TRBJ2-2
size: many
D: TRBD1
V: TRBV28
DNA: TGTGCCAGCAGTTCAGGGACAGGGAGCGGGGAGCTGTTTTTT
CDR3: CASSSGTGSGELFF

J: TRBJ2-7
size: NA
D: NA
V: TRBV14
DNA: TGTGCCAGCAGCCAACGACCGAACTACGAGCAGTACTTC
CDR3: CASSQRPNYEQYF

J: TRBJ1-2
size: many
D: NA
V: TRBV6-5
DNA: TGTGCCAGCAGTTACTCACGGCCAACCACTGGCTACACCTTC
CDR3: CASSYSRPTTGYTF

J: TRBJ2-2
size: NA
D: NA
V: TRBV2
DNA: TGTGCCAGCAGTCCCATCCAGGTCGGGGAGCTGTTTTTT
CDR3: CASSPIQVGELFF

J: TRBJ1-6
size: NA
D: TRBD1
V: TRBV7-3
DNA: TGTGCCAGCAGCCACGGACAGGGTTTACGACCACCCCTCCACTTT
CDR3: CASSHGQGLRPPLHF

J: TRBJ2-7
size: few
D: TRBD1
V: TRBV29-1
DNA: TGCAGCGTGAAGGCCAGGGGGAAAGCCTACGAGCAGTACTTC
CDR3: CSVKARGKAYEQYF

J: TRBJ2-3
size: few
D: NA
V: TRBV9
DNA: TGTGCCAGCAGCCCGGAGGGTCTTTGGACAGATACGCAGTATTTT
CDR3: CASSPEGLWTDTQYF

J: TRBJ1-1
size: many
D: NA
V: TRBV12-3/TRBV12-4
DNA: TGTGCCAGCAGTCTAGGGTCTTTCGCGGGGGACACTGAAGCTTTCTTT
CDR3: CASSLGSFAGDTEAFF

J: TRBJ2-2
size: NA
D: TRBD2
V: TRBV6-1
DNA: TGTGCCAGCAGGCGGGGGTTTCGGGAGCTGTTTTTT
CDR3: CASRRGFRELFF

J: TRBJ2-5
size: NA
D: NA
V: TRBV4-1
DNA: TGCGCCAGCAGCCAAAACTCTGGGGGGGCGGGACGAGAGACCCAGTACTTC
CDR3: CASSQNSGGAGRETQYF

J: TRBJ2-2
size: few
D: NA
V: TRBV10-3
DNA: TGTGCCACCGGGGTATCCGGGACCCGGGCCGCCGGGGAGCTGTTTTTT
CDR3: CATGVSGTRAAGELFF

J: TRBJ2-7
size: NA
D: TRBD2
V: TRBV9
DNA: TGTGCCAGCAGCAGAATGACTAGCCCCCTCTACGAGCAGTACTTC
CDR3: CASSRMTSPLYEQYF

J: TRBJ2-7
size: few
D: NA
V: TRBV7-9
DNA: TGTGCCAGCAGCTTAGTAGCTTCCTTTTACGAGCAGTACTTC
CDR3: CASSLVASFYEQYF

J: TRBJ2-7
size: many
D: NA
V: TRBV28
DNA: TGTGCCAGCAGTTTGTCGTCTGGGACGAGCTCCTACGAGCAGTACTTC
CDR3: CASSLSSGTSSYEQYF

J: TRBJ2-2
size: many
D: NA
V: TRBV9
DNA: TGTGCCAGCAGCGTAGATCCGTTTGATGGCACCGGGGAGCTGTTTTTT
CDR3: CASSVDPFDGTGELFF

J: TRBJ2-7
size: many
D: TRBD2
V: TRBV20-1
DNA: TGCAGTGCCCCTAGGACTAGCGGAACCTACGAGCAGTACTTC
CDR3: CSAPRTSGTYEQYF

J: TRBJ2-7
size: NA
D: NA
V: TRBV20-1
DNA: TGCAGTGCTCCTCCGACAGACTCCTACGAGCAGTACTTC
CDR3: CSAPPTDSYEQYF

J: TRBJ1-1
size: NA
D: TRBD1
V: TRBV13
DNA: TGTGCCAGCAGCTTAGGAGGCGGGACAGCAAACACTGAAGCTTTCTTT
CDR3: CASSLGGGTANTEAFF

J: TRBJ2-7
size: medium-sized
D: TRBD2
V: TRBV7-8
DNA: TGTGCCAGCAGCCTCTCAAGCGGGAGGTGGGGAGAGCAGTACTTC
CDR3: CASSLSSGRWGEQYF

J: TRBJ1-5
size: many
D: TRBD1
V: TRBV7-8
DNA: TGTGCCAGCAGCTTAGTAGGGACAGGGGTTTACCAGCCCCAGCATTTT
CDR3: CASSLVGTGVYQPQHF

J: TRBJ2-5
size: many
D: TRBD2
V: TRBV29-1
DNA: TGCAGCGCCGATTGGGGGGGGACTAGCAGGGAGACCCAGTACTTC
CDR3: CSADWGGTSRETQYF

J: TRBJ2-5
size: many
D: TRBD2
V: TRBV2
DNA: TGTGCCTCGGGGGGGCAGACCGGGGAGACCCAGTACTTC
CDR3: CASGGQTGETQYF

J: TRBJ1-1
size: NA
D: TRBD1
V: TRBV29-1
DNA: TGCAGCGTTGAAGTCAGGGGGCCTGAAGCTTTCTTT
CDR3: CSVEVRGPEAFF

J: TRBJ2-7
size: few
D: NA
V: TRBV9
DNA: TGTGCCAGCAGCGGGGAAATCGCCTACGAGCAGTACTTC
CDR3: CASSGEIAYEQYF

J: TRBJ1-4
size: NA
D: TRBD1
V: TRBV3-1
DNA: TGTGCCAGCAGCAACGACAGGGGGAGGGAAAAACTGTTTTTT
CDR3: CASSNDRGREKLFF

J: TRBJ2-5
size: few
D: TRBD2
V: TRBV3-1
DNA: TGTGCCAGCAGCCAATCTAGCGGGAGCGGGACCCAGTACTTC
CDR3: CASSQSSGSGTQYF

J: TRBJ2-7
size: few
D: NA
V: TRBV2
DNA: TGTGCCAGCACTCTACCTGGGCCGTCATACGAGCAGTACTTC
CDR3: CASTLPGPSYEQYF

J: TRBJ2-1
size: NA
D: TRBD2
V: TRBV2
DNA: TGTGCCAGCAGTGAAGTTGTGGCGGGAGCTGGGAATGAGCAGTTCTTC
CDR3: CASSEVVAGAGNEQFF

J: TRBJ2-7
size: NA
D: TRBD2
V: TRBV10-3
DNA: TGTGCCATCAGGACTGGACTAGCGGAATACGAGCAGTACTTC
CDR3: CAIRTGLAEYEQYF

J: TRBJ1-1
size: many
D: NA
V: TRBV12-3/TRBV12-4
DNA: TGTGCCAGCAGTTTATTGCCCCGGGTCCAGGGAACTGAAGCTTTCTTT
CDR3: CASSLLPRVQGTEAFF

J: TRBJ1-2
size: NA
D: NA
V: TRBV7-9
DNA: TGTGCCAGCAGCTTAGGCCGGGCCCAGATTCTCTATGGCTACACCTTC
CDR3: CASSLGRAQILYGYTF

J: TRBJ2-1
size: NA
D: NA
V: TRBV24-1
DNA: TGTGCCACCAGTGATTTGGGACCAGGACACCGGCGGTTCTTC
CDR3: CATSDLGPGHRRFF

J: TRBJ2-5
size: many
D: TRBD2
V: TRBV6-1
DNA: TGTGCCAGCATCCAGCCCCCGATAGCGGGAGGTGGCCAAGAGACCCAGTACTTC
CDR3: CASIQPPIAGGGQETQYF

J: TRBJ2-5
size: NA
D: NA
V: TRBV5-6
DNA: TGTGCCAGCAGCTTGGGGGGGGGACATCAAGAGACCCAGTACTTC
CDR3: CASSLGGGHQETQYF

J: TRBJ2-2
size: many
D: NA
V: TRBV7-2
DNA: TGTGCCAGCAGCTTGTACGCGAACACCGGGGAGCTGTTTTTT
CDR3: CASSLYANTGELFF

J: TRBJ2-1
size: NA
D: NA
V: TRBV12-3/TRBV12-4
DNA: TGTGCCAGCAGTGTACGGCGATCCTACAATGAGCAGTTCTTC
CDR3: CASSVRRSYNEQFF

J: TRBJ1-5
size: NA
D: TRBD1
V: TRBV20-1
DNA: TGCAGTGCTAGAGGCGGGACAGGGTTAAATCAGCCCCAGCATTTT
CDR3: CSARGGTGLNQPQHF

J: TRBJ2-7
size: NA
D: TRBD2
V: TRBV29-1
DNA: TGCAGCGTTGGAGTACTAGCGGGCGCCTACGAGCAGTACTTC
CDR3: CSVGVLAGAYEQYF

J: TRBJ1-4
size: NA
D: TRBD1
V: TRBV20-1
DNA: TGCAGTGCCCGGGACAGGGGATTGGAAAAACTGTTTTTT
CDR3: CSARDRGLEKLFF

J: TRBJ2-2
size: few
D: TRBD2
V: TRBV4-1
DNA: TGCGCCAGCAGTGGGACTATCGGGGAGCTGTTTTTT
CDR3: CASSGTIGELFF